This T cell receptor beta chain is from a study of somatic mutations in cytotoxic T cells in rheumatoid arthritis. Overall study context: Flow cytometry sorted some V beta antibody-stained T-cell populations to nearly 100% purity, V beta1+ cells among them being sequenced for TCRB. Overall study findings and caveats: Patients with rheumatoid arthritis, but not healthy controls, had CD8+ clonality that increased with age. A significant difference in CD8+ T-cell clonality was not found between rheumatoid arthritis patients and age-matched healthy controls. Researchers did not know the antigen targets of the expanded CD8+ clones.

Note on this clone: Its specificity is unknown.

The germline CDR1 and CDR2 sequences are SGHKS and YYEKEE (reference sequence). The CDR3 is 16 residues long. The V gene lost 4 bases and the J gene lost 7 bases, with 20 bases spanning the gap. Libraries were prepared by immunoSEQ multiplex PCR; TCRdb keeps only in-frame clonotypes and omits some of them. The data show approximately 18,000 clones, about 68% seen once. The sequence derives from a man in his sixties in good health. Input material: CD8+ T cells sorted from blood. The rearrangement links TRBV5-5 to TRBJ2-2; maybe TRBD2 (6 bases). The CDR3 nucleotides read TGTGCCAGCAGCCCCTGGGACGGCTGGGGGGTCGGGGAGCTGTTTTTT. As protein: CASSPWDGWGVGELFF.